This T cell receptor beta chain appears in the sequencing data of a study of cytomegalovirus exposure and HLA in healthy donors (dated by TCRdb to 2015 to 2018). A note on the overall study: According to a later analysis, one platform produced both the 120 validation repertoires and the 700 or so repertoires of the first cohort. The study aimed to test whether cataloging public T cell receptors could reveal signatures of past pathogen exposure. In addition to the first cohort of 650 to 800 subjects, a separate validation cohort of 130 or so different subjects was used. To predict cytomegalovirus infection status, the study combined high-throughput TCR immunosequencing, statistical association of individual TCRs with disease status, and machine learning. The investigation overall reported the following: A few of the identified cytomegalovirus-associated TCR beta chains were confirmed in vitro to be specific for cytomegalovirus antigens. A later analysis found that TCRs clustered in the first cohort also tended to co-occur in the 95 to 150 validation repertoires, with more than 90% of cluster scores above 0. The authors suggested that the approach could potentially be extended to other disease states and immunological phenotypes. The validation cohort had no HLA typing available for a later analysis, so co-occurrence within that cohort was assessed over all 130 or so repertoires. The classifier was reported to diagnose cytomegalovirus status with high specificity and sensitivity in both the original and validation cohorts. The study listed 150 to 200 TCR beta chains as associated with cytomegalovirus. Most TCR sequences were seen in very few donors, while some public TCRs were found in many individuals.

Based on the germline V gene, the CDR1 and CDR2 sequences are SQVTM and ANQGSEA. The CDR3 runs 14 residues from the cysteine to the phenylalanine. Only the CDR3 portion is preserved as DNA: 42 bases, with reading frame beginning at the first base. V ends up 7 bases short and J 7 bases short, with an unmatched junction base count of 11. Library preparation employed the immunoSEQ multiplex PCR assay. Concerning the study's data processing: A statistical classification framework was built to diagnose cytomegalovirus status from the catalog of TCR beta chain sequences. The source is immuneACCESS, and TCRdb retained only in-frame sequences with V and J called. Part of the clones is not carried over; for the studies checked, unresolved V genes explain less than half of this, and the remainder is unexplained. For V, J and clone size, that table is used; D and trimming come from the DNA. Counted in this sample were 45,000 to 55,000 clones; roughly 88% of them appeared once. Approximately 6.7% of the sample lies in the top ten.

The donors were included in the validation cohort of around 120 subjects, a group kept apart from the roughly 670-subject first cohort. This clone was observed a handful of times. Its antigen remains undetermined. No base quality values were provided; no much bigger clone lies one nucleotide off. Recombination linked TRBV29-1 to TRBJ2-1, with 9 bases aligning to TRBD1. The TCR was taken from a woman in her twenties or thirties in good health and CMV-seronegative. The material sequenced was PBMCs. The CDR3 loop reads CSAPSATGGNEQFF. The DNA sequence reads TGCAGCGCACCGTCCGCGACAGGGGGTAATGAGCAGTTCTTC.